This TCR beta chain was sequenced for a study of T cells in tumors after PD-1 blockade. In the study overall: Patients received pembrolizumab 200 mg every 3 weeks or cemiplimab 350 mg every 2 weeks.

V was pared by 4 bases and J by 6 bases, with 11 bases between. There are 13 residues in the CDR3. Germline V gives CDR1 SGHRS, CDR2 YFSETQ. The repertoire was sequenced with immunoSEQ multiplex PCR; TCRdb's copy has only in-frame clones and lacks some. The table includes about 48,000 clones, approximately 84% detected once. In its sample, this clone was seen once. Sample: PBMCs, taken before anti-PD-1 treatment. The TCR sequence derives from a human donor with basal cell carcinoma. The chain combines TRBV5-1 with TRBJ2-1, with D perhaps matching TRBD2 (6 bases). Here the CDR3 reads CASSGGDGNEQFF. The CDR3 region has the DNA TGCGCCAGCAGCGGCGGGGATGGCAATGAGCAGTTCTTC. Full variable domain (rest looked up from reference TRBV5-1 and TRBJ2-1): KAGVTQTPRYLIKTRGQQVTLSCSPISGHRSVSWYQQTPGQGLQFLFEYFSETQRNKGNFPGRFSGRQFSNSRSEMNVSTLELGDSALYLCASSGGDGNEQFFGPGTRLTVL.